The 9 T cell receptor beta chains reported below all come from one sample, sequenced in a study of blood T cell repertoires in COVID-19. Generated by immunoSEQ multiplex PCR, the TCRdb table keeps only in-frame clones and is missing some. The data show roughly 500,000 clones, 88% seen once. The specimen sequenced was PBMCs or T cells enriched from blood (not recorded which). Source of these receptors: a woman aged 40-49 years who had recovered from COVID-19.

V and J are TRBV7-2 and TRBJ2-5, with D unclear. CDR3 size: 14 residues. The V end was cut by 5 bases, the J end by 1 base, with 11 bases between. CDR1 and CDR2 from the germline V gene are SGHTA and FQGNSA. CDR3 coding DNA: TGTGCCAGCAGCAAAGGCCAGGTCCAAGAGACCCAGTACTTC. It encodes CASSKGQVQETQYF.

CDR3 DNA sequence: TGTGCCAGCAGCCAAGAGTACAGTTTCTCCTACAATGAGCAGTTCTTC. This codes for CASSQEYSFSYNEQFF. This chain joins TRBV4-2 and TRBJ2-1; D not resolved. Trimming took off 0 bases at V and 0 bases at J, with 9 bases between the two ends. Germline CDR1 and CDR2: LGHNA and YNFKEQ. The CDR3 length is 16 residues.

This clone was found once. V usage is TRBV18 and J usage is TRBJ2-1, with 8 bases fitting TRBD2. Germline V CDR1 and CDR2: KGHSH, LQKENI. This CDR3 is 17 amino acids long. Losses at the gene ends were 0 bases for V and 1 base for J; bases not matched to a gene: 5. CDR3 protein: CASSPPASGFSYNEQFF. The CDR3 DNA reads as TGTGCCAGCTCACCACCAGCTAGCGGGTTTTCCTACAATGAGCAGTTCTTC.

This clone has a handful of counts. The chain joins TRBV5-1 to TRBJ2-1; 15 nucleotides agree with TRBD2. CDR1 and CDR2 (germline): SGHRS, YFSETQ. The CDR3 extends over 17 amino acids. With V trimmed by 4 bases and J by 8 bases, 10 bases remained unmatched. The CDR3 DNA sequence: TGCGCCAGCAGCCCGATGGGACTAGCGGGAGGAGGCGATGAGCAGTTCTTC. This gives the protein CASSPMGLAGGGDEQFF.

The chain employs TRBV7-6 and TRBJ2-1; TRBD1 aligns across 7 bases. From germline, CDR1 is SGHVS and CDR2 FNYEAQ. CDR3 size: 13 residues. V shed 6 bases, J shed 9 bases, and the junction held 8 bases outside the gene matches. The CDR3 DNA reads as TGTGCCAGCAGTCCGAGACAGGGCGGTGAGCAGTTCTTC. The encoded protein is CASSPRQGGEQFF.

This chain connects TRBV29-1 to TRBJ2-7; 10 bases line up with TRBD2. V lost 6 bases and J lost 4; bases outside the gene matches: 15. Germline CDR1 SQVTM, CDR2 ANQGSEA. The CDR3 totals 16 residues. CDR3 coding DNA: TGCAGCGTCCTCCCTCATGGTAGCGGGAGGTTGTACGAGCAGTACTTC. This sequence encodes CSVLPHGSGRLYEQYF.

V and J are TRBV9 and TRBJ1-1; possible D gene TRBD1, 6 bases. Germline V CDR1 and CDR2: SGDLS, YYNGEE. This CDR3 spans 16 amino acids. V was cut by 3 bases and J by 3 bases, with 18 bases left in between. CDR3 sequence reads: CASSGPLGGGYTEAFF. For the CDR3, the DNA is TGTGCCAGCAGCGGCCCGCTGGGGGGGGGCTACACTGAAGCTTTCTTT.

The chain recombines TRBV14 with TRBJ2-1; D possibly corresponds to TRBD2 (6 bases). The germline V and J ends were trimmed by 4 bases and 4 bases, with 11 bases remaining between them. CDR1 is SGHDN and CDR2 is FVKESK in the germline V gene. This CDR3 has 14 residues. The CDR3 reads CASSPRREYNEQFF. The CDR3 nucleotides are TGTGCCAGCAGCCCCCGACGGGAGTACAATGAGCAGTTCTTC.

The rearrangement joins TRBV13 to TRBJ2-6, with D perhaps TRBD1 (6 bases). This CDR3 contains 16 residues. Germline V gene data show CDR1 as PRHDT and CDR2 as FYEKMQ (reference sequence). The V and J ends lost 6 bases and 2 bases respectively, with 14 bases between them. DNA for the CDR3: TGTGCCAGCAGTATTAAGGGGGTGGCTGGGGCCAACGTCCTGACTTTC. Translated: CASSIKGVAGANVLTF.